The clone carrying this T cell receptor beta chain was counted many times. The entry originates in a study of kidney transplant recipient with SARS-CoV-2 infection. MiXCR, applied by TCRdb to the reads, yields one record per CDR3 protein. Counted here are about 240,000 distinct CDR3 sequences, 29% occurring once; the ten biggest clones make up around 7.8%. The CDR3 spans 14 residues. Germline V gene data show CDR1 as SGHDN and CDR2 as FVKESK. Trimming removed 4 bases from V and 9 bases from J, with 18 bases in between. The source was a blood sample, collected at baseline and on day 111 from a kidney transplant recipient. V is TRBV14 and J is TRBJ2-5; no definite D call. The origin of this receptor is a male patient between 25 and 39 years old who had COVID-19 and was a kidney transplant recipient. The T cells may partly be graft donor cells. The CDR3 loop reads CASSPRVFGSPQYF. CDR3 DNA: TGTGCCAGCAGCCCAAGGGTGTTCGGGTCGCCCCAGTACTTC.